This is a list of T cell receptor beta chains from one sample in a study of monozygotic twins with inflammatory bowel disease. TCRdb derives one entry per CDR3 protein from the 5' RACE reads, leaving out DNA. Its table records roughly 330,000 distinct CDR3 sequences. Input material: blood. These receptors were taken from a human donor with ulcerative colitis or Crohn's disease, or a healthy co-twin of an affected twin (not recorded which). Each CDR3 is given with its conserved first and last residue.

CDR3 length	V gene	J gene	CDR3 protein
13	TRBV9	TRBJ2-3	CASSVDSTDTQYF
17	TRBV11-2	TRBJ2-2	CASTPGLAGANTGELFF
15	TRBV14	TRBJ2-1	CASSQDRGASNEQFF
15	TRBV7-9	TRBJ2-3	CASSSPKTATDTQYF
16	TRBV5-1	TRBJ2-3	CASSHQLAIASDTQYF
14	TRBV27	TRBJ1-3	CASSSLAAGNTIYF
16	TRBV7-8	TRBJ1-1	CASSYDRLFMNTEAFF
14	TRBV28	TRBJ2-7	CASSKPDGTYEQYF
15	TRBV5-6	TRBJ2-1	CASSPQDYLYNEQFF
15	TRBV5-4	TRBJ2-1	CASSLGQPLFNEQFF
15	TRBV7-9	TRBJ2-5	CASSSTGGPAGTQYF
13	TRBV20-1	TRBJ1-1	CSARDRGAGEAFF
14	TRBV2	TRBJ2-3	CASSERDKSDTQYF
20	TRBV4-2	TRBJ2-2	CASSAPPRGSGDQNTGELFF
16	TRBV20-1	TRBJ2-1	CSARASGSTSYNEQFF
16	TRBV20-1	TRBJ2-3	CSARLPTGGSTDTQYF
18	TRBV27	TRBJ2-1	CASSLSILLIGQANEQFF
14	TRBV6-1	TRBJ2-2	CASSTGLPTGELFF
14	TRBV5-1	TRBJ2-3	CASRSQGTTDTQYF
14	TRBV4-1	TRBJ1-1	CASRQVGGLGTPFF
17	TRBV12-3/TRBV12-4	TRBJ2-2	CASSFGRGGQNTGELFF
19	TRBV11-2	TRBJ2-3	CASSTPGLALREHTDTQYF
12	TRBV29-1	TRBJ2-3	CSANNNTDTQYF
15	TRBV24-1	TRBJ2-1	CATSDLLAGDNEQFF
16	TRBV15	TRBJ2-7	CATSTTTSGKPYEQYF
18	TRBV9	TRBJ2-1	CASSERLAGWSSYNEQFF
15	TRBV5-1	TRBJ2-1	CASSADGGTYNEQFF
16	TRBV7-9	TRBJ2-2	CASSPHGGRGTGELFF
13	TRBV29-1	TRBJ1-3	CSASTGAGNTIYF
16	TRBV28	TRBJ1-3	CASGRLRLRSGNTIYF
16	TRBV28	TRBJ2-1	CASSLGLAGGPNEQFF
17	TRBV21-1	TRBJ2-3	CASSNHFSGVCTDTQYF
15	TRBV27	TRBJ2-3	CASGELNRIKDTQYF
13	TRBV6-5	TRBJ2-1	CASSYNRRGEQFF
16	TRBV4-1	TRBJ2-3	CASSQDRTDSTDTQYF
20	TRBV6-2/TRBV6-3	TRBJ2-2	CASSYTTSPTSGGLIGKLFF
12	TRBV18	TRBJ1-1	CASSPPGKEAFF
13	TRBV20-1	TRBJ1-6	CSARATGKAPLHF
13	TRBV6-5	TRBJ1-5	CASRRGGGQPQHF
15	TRBV30	TRBJ1-3	CAWAVDTCSGNTIYF
15	TRBV7-9	TRBJ1-1	CASSLAGREEAEAFF
12	TRBV20-1	TRBJ1-4	CSAGGRGGELFF
15	TRBV9	TRBJ2-1	CASSPGLAGFNEQFF
13	TRBV7-2	TRBJ1-1	CASSKQLNTEAFF
14	TRBV29-1	TRBJ2-3	CSVEGTGETDTQYF
14	TRBV20-1	TRBJ2-1	CSARVLAGHNEQFF
16	TRBV5-4	TRBJ2-7	CASSLADRAFGYEQYF
13	TRBV7-8	TRBJ1-1	CASSLRPALEAFF